The clone carrying this TCR beta chain was seen at least ten times. This sample is part of a study of patients and donors after allogeneic stem cell transplantation. CDR1 GTSNPN and CDR2 SVGIG come from the germline V gene (reference sequence). The CDR3 has 12 residues. Trimming took 5 bases from V and 4 from J; bases not matched to a gene: 4. TCRdb reprocessed the RT-PCR reads with MiXCR, giving one entry per CDR3 protein. The top ten clones hold approximately 2.5% of a sample with under 95,000 distinct CDR3 sequences, approximately 5.2% of them seen once. This receptor was taken from a human donor who was either an allogeneic HSCT recipient or a stem cell or donor lymphocyte infusion donor (not recorded which). It is not recorded whose cells these are; they may come from a transplant donor. The chain has TRBV30 and TRBJ2-5, with 7 bases aligning to TRBD2. Sequencing used blood, either unsorted or a sorted T cell fraction (not recorded which). The DNA of the CDR3 is TGTGCCTGGGACTGGGGGGGAGAGACCCAGTACTTC. It encodes CAWDWGGETQYF.